This T cell receptor (beta chain) was recorded in a study of OX40 agonist ivuxolimab in advanced cancers. Note on this clone: Its antigen remains unidentified.

General study points: At 0.1 to 3.0 mg/kg, CD4+ and CD8+ blood T cells expanded clonally by week 6.

The table came from immunoSEQ multiplex PCR; TCRdb's copy has only in-frame clones and leaves some out. In the table there are fewer than 100,000 clones, roughly 89% of which are singletons. Germline assignment: CDR1 LNHNV and CDR2 YYDKDF (reference sequence). Trimming removed 1 base at V and 3 bases at J, with 6 bases between. The CDR3 is 13 amino acids. The TCR comes from an adult with an advanced solid tumor such as melanoma, head and neck, liver or kidney cancer. Sequencing was performed on CD4+ or CD8+ T cells sorted from blood, taken in a trial of the OX40 agonist ivuxolimab. The chain couples TRBV15 to TRBJ1-2; no reliable D call. The CDR3 region is CATSRVEDYGYTF. The DNA for the CDR3 is TGTGCCACCAGCAGAGTAGAGGACTATGGCTACACCTTC.